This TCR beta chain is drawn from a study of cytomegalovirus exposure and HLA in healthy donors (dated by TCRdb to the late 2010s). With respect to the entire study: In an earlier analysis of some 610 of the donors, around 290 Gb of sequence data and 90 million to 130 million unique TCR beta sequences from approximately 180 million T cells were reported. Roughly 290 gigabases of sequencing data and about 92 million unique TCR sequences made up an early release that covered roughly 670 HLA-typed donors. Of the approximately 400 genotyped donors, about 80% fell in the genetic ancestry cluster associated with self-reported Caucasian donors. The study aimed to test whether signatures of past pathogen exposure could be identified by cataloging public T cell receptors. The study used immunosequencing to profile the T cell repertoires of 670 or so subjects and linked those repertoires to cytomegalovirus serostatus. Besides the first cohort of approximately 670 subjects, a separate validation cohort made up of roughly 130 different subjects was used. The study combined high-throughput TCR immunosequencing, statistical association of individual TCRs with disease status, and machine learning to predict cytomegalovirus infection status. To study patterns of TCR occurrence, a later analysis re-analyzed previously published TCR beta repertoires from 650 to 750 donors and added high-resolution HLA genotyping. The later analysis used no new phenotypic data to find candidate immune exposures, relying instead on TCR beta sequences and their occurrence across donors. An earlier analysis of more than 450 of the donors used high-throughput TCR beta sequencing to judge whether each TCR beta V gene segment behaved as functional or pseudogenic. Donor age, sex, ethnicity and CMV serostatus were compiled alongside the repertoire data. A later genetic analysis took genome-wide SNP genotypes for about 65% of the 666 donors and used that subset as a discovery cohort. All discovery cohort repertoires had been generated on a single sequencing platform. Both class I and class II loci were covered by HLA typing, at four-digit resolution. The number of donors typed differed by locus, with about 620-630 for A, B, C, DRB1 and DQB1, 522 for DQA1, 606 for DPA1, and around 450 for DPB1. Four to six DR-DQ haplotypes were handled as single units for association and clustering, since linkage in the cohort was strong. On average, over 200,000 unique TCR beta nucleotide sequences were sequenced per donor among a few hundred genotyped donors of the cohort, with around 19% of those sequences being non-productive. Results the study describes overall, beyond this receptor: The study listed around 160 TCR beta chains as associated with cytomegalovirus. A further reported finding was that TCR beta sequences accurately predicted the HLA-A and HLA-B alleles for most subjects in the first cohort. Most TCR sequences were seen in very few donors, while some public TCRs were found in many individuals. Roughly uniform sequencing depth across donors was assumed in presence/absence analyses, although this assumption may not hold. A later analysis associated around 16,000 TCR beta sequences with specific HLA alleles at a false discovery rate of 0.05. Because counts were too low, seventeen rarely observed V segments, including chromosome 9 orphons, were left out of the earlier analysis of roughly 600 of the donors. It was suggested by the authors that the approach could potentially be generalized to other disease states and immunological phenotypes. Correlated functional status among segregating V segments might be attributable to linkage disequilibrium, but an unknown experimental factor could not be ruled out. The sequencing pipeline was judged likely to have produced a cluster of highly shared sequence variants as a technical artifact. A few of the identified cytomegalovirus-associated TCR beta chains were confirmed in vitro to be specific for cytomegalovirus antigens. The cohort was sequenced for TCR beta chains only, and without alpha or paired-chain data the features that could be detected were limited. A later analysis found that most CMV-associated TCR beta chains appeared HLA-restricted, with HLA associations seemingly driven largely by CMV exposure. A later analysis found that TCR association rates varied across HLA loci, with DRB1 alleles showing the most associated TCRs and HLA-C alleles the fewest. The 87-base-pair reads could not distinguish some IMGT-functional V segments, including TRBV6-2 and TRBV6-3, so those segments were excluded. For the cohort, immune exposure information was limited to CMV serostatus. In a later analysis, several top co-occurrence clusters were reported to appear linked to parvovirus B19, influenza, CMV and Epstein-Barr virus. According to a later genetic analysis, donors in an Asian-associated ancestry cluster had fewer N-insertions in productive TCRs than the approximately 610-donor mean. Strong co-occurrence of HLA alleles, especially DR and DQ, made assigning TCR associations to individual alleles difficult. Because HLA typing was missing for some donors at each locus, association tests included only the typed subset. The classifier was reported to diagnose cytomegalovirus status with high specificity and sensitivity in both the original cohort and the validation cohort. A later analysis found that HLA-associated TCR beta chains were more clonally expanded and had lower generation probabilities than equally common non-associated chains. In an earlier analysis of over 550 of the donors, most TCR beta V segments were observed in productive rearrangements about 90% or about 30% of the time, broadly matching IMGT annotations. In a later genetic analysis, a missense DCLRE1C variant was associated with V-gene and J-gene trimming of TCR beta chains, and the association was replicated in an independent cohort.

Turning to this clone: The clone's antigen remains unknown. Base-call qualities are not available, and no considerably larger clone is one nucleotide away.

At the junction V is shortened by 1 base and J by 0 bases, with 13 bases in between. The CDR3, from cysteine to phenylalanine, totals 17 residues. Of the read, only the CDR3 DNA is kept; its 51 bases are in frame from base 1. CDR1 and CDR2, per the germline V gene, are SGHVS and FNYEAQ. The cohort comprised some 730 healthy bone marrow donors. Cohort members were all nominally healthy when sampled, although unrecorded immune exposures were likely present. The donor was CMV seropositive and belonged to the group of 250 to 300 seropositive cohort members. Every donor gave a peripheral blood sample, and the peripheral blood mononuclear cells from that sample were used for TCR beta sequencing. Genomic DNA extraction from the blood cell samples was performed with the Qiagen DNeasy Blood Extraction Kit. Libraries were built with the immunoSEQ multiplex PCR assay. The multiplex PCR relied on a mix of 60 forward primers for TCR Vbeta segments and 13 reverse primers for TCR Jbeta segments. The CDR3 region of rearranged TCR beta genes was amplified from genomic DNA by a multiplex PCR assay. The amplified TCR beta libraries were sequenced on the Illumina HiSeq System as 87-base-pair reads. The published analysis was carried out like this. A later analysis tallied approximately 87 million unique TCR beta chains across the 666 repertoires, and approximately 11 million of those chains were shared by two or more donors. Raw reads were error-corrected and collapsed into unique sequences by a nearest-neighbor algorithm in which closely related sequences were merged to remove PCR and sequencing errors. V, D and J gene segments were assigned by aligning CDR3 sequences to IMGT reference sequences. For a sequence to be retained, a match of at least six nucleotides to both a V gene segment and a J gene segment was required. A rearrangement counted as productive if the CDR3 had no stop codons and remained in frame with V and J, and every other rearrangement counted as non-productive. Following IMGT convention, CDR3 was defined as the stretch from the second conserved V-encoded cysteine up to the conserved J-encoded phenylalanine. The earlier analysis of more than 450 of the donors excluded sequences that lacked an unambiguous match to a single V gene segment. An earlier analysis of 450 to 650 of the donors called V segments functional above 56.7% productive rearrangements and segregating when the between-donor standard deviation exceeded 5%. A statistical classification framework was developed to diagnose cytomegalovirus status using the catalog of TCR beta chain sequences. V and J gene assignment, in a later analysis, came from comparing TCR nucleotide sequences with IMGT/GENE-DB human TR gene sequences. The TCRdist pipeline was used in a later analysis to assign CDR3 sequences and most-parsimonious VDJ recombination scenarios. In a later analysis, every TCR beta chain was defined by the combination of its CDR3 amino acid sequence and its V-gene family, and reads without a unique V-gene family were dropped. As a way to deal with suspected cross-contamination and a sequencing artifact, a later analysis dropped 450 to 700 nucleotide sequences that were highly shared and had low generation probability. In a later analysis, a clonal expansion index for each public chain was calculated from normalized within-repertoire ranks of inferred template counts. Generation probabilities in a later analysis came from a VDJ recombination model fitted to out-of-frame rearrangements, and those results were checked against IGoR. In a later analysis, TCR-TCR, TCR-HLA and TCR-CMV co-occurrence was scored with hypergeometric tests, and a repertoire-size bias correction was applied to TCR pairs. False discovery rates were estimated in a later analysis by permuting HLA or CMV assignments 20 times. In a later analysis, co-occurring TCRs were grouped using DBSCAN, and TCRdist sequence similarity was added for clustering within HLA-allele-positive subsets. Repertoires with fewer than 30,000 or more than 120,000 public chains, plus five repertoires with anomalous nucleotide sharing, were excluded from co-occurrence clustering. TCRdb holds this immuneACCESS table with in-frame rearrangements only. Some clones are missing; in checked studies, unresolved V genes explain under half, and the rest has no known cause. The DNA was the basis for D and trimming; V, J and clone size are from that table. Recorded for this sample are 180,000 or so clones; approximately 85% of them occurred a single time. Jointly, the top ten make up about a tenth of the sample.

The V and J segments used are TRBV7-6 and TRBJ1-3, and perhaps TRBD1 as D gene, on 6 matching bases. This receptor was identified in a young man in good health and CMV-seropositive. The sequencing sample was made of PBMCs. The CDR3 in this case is CASSLGGGKSSGNTIYF. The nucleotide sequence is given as TGTGCCAGCAGCTTAGGAGGGGGTAAAAGCTCTGGAAACACCATATATTTT.